Below are 12 T cell receptor beta chains sequenced from a single sample in a study of cytomegalovirus exposure and HLA in healthy donors. The PCR contained 60 Vbeta and 13 Jbeta primers. The assay was immunoSEQ multiplex PCR, and TCRdb's table has in-frame clones only and misses some. Of 200,000 to 250,000 clones listed, more than 85% are singletons. What was sequenced was PBMCs. The receptor source for this set is a woman aged 18-30 years in good health and CMV-seronegative.

This clone was seen a single time. The V gene is TRBV19, the J gene TRBJ1-2; 7 nucleotides match TRBD1. Germline-derived CDR1 and CDR2 are LNHDA and SQIVND (reference sequence). V trimming: 4 bases; J trimming: 4 bases; junction bases outside the gene matches: 9. This CDR3 contains 15 residues. CDR3 in amino acids: CASSRGQRTTYGYTF. CDR3 sequence (DNA): TGTGCCAGTAGTAGGGGACAGCGGACGACCTATGGCTACACCTTC.

The rearrangement links TRBV7-6 to TRBJ2-3; D is undetermined. The ends were cut back, 1 base at V and 4 bases at J, with 15 bases in the middle. Germline CDR1 reads SGHVS; CDR2 reads FNYEAQ. The CDR3 length is 16 residues. CDR3 in DNA: TGTGCCAGCAGCTTAGTACTGAACACGCAGGCAGATACGCAGTATTTT. Amino acids: CASSLVLNTQADTQYF.

The gene calls are TRBV6-5 and TRBJ2-7; maybe TRBD1 (5 bases). Deletions cut 1 base from V and 7 bases from J, with 14 bases between. Germline CDR1 reads MNHEY; CDR2 reads SVGAGI. CDR3 size: 14 residues. The CDR3 coding sequence is TGTGCCAGCAGTTACTTCTATCAGGGCGGTGAGCAGTACTTC. The encoded protein is CASSYFYQGGEQYF.

This chain links TRBV27 with TRBJ2-7, with TRBD1 matching 8 bases. Germline CDR1 is MNHEY and CDR2 is SMNVEV (reference sequence). Losses at the gene ends were 6 bases for V and 0 bases for J; bases not matched to a gene: 7. The CDR3 consists of 15 residues. The CDR3 region is CASSPADRGSYEQYF. CDR3 DNA sequence: TGTGCCAGCAGCCCTGCCGACAGGGGCTCCTACGAGCAGTACTTC.

The chain has TRBV7-2 and TRBJ2-7, with 8 bases aligning to TRBD2. V shed 5 bases and J 4 bases; nucleotides not matched to a gene: 4. Looked up from germline, CDR1 is SGHTA and CDR2 is FQGNSA. This CDR3 comprises 13 residues. DNA for the CDR3: TGTGCCAGCAGCGGACTAGCCTTATACGAGCAGTACTTC. This encodes CASSGLALYEQYF.

The chain joins TRBV30 to TRBJ1-2; 8 positions agree with TRBD1. CDR3 size: 14 residues. CDR1 and CDR2 from the germline V gene are GTSNPN and SVGIG (reference sequence). With V trimmed by 4 bases and J by 0 bases, 4 bases remained unmatched. DNA of the CDR3: TGTGCCTGGACGAGGACAGGGCCTAACTATGGCTACACCTTC. It specifies CAWTRTGPNYGYTF.

This clone has only one observation. The genes are TRBV7-9 and TRBJ2-1; the D gene is possibly TRBD2 (5 bases). The V and J ends lost 5 bases and 0 bases respectively, with 11 bases between them. The length of the CDR3 is 15 residues. CDR1 and CDR2 (germline): SEHNR, FQNEAQ (reference sequence). CDR3 nucleotide sequence: TGTGCCAGCAGCCTTCGAGGGAGCTCCTACAATGAGCAGTTCTTC. Translation gives CASSLRGSSYNEQFF.

The chain combines TRBV6-5 with TRBJ1-5, with a weak D call TRBD1 (6 bases). Germline assignment: CDR1 MNHEY and CDR2 SVGAGI. The V gene lost 6 bases and the J gene lost 4 bases, with 10 bases spanning the gap. The CDR3 covers 13 residues. The chain's CDR3 is CASSWDINQPQHF. CDR3 sequence (DNA): TGTGCCAGCAGCTGGGACATTAATCAGCCCCAGCATTTT.

The rearrangement uses TRBV5-1 and TRBJ2-3, with TRBD2 matching 8 bases. This CDR3 has 15 residues. Germline V gene data show CDR1 as SGHRS and CDR2 as YFSETQ. V lost 4 bases and J lost 6; bases outside the gene matches: 10. CDR3 DNA: TGCGCCAGCAGCCCGACAGCGGGAGTATCTGATACGCAGTATTTT. Protein product: CASSPTAGVSDTQYF.

This chain links TRBV11-2 with TRBJ2-3, with 10 positions matching TRBD1. Unmatched junction bases numbered 7, after V lost 5 bases and J lost 2 bases. Germline loops: CDR1 SGHAT, CDR2 FQNNGV. This CDR3 has 16 amino acids. The CDR3 bases are TGTGCCAGCAGCCTCGGACAGGGGGGATACACAGATACGCAGTATTTT. It yields the protein CASSLGQGGYTDTQYF.

This clone was detected only once. The chain joins TRBV30 to TRBJ2-1; maybe TRBD2 (6 bases). Germline V gene sequence: CDR1 GTSNPN, CDR2 SVGIG (reference sequence). Trimming took 2 bases from V and 5 from J, leaving 10 bases between them. The CDR3 has 13 residues. The CDR3: CAWSYGRDNEQFF. CDR3 bases: TGTGCCTGGAGTTACGGGAGAGACAATGAGCAGTTCTTC.

This rearrangement joins TRBV30 to TRBJ1-1; no definite D call. The V gene's germline CDR1 is GTSNPN and CDR2 SVGIG (reference sequence). Deletions cut 7 bases from V and 11 bases from J, with 17 bases between. CDR3 size: 11 residues. Here the CDR3 reads CALKHRPSAFF. As DNA, the CDR3 is TGTGCCTTGAAACACCGTCCGTCGGCTTTCTTT.